This passage covers 20 T cell receptor beta chains from one sample sequenced in a study of breast tumors, draining lymph nodes, adjacent tissues. The lymph nodes were axillary draining lymph nodes from breast cancer patients. TCRdb passed the multiplex PCR reads through MiXCR, listing each CDR3 protein once. The sample holds under 250,000 distinct CDR3 sequences, approximately 31% seen once. The sequenced sample consisted of axillary lymph node tissue. The receptor set was obtained from a female donor with breast cancer. Some clones in this sample may be carry-over from other donors' samples.

This clonotype was seen a few times. A much larger clone differs from this one at a single base, so this may be a read error. The V call is TRBV11-2, the J call TRBJ2-5; D uncertain. Germline V gene data show CDR1 as SGHAT and CDR2 as FQNNGV. Trimming left V 1 base short and J 7 bases short, with 10 bases between. This CDR3 spans 13 amino acids. The CDR3 sequence is CASSLGQKATQYF. CDR3 coding DNA: TGTGCCAGCAGCTTAGGCCAGAAAGCGACCCAGTACTTC.

This clonotype was observed many times. The rearrangement uses TRBV9 and TRBJ2-1; 9 bases fit TRBD2. The CDR3 covers 15 residues. The germline V gene encodes CDR1 SGDLS and CDR2 YYNGEE. The V and J ends lost 3 bases and 9 bases, in that order; junction bases with no gene match: 10. The CDR3 bases are TGTGCCAGCAGCGGACGTAGCGGGAGCTGGAGTGAGCAGTTCTTC. Amino acids: CASSGRSGSWSEQFF.

There are many counts of this clonotype. This could be a read error, since a much larger clone is one nucleotide away. The genes are TRBV6-5 and TRBJ2-7, with 7 bases identical to TRBD1. CDR1 is MNHEY, CDR2 SVGAGI, per germline. Germline trimming cut 8 bases from V and 5 bases from J; bases unmatched to any gene: 6. There are 12 residues in the CDR3. The CDR3 coding sequence is TGTGCCAGCGGGCACAGGGGACACGAGCAGTACTTC. Protein: CASGHRGHEQYF.

The V and J genes are TRBV24-1 and TRBJ2-3; 8 nucleotides line up with TRBD1. The trim removed 9 bases at V and 11 bases at J, leaving 15 bases unmatched. Per germline, CDR1 KGHDR and CDR2 SFDVKD. The CDR3 runs to 14 residues. CDR3 DNA sequence: TGTGCCACCTCTCGTGCAGGGGGCAGGAATGAGCAGTATTTT. It encodes CATSRAGGRNEQYF.

About this clonotype: Germline is not matched at one junction end, which may reflect a read error. This chain links TRBV15 with TRBJ1-5; D ambiguous. Germline lookup yields CDR1 LNHNV and CDR2 YYDKDF (reference sequence). The CDR3 runs 20 residues. In nucleotides, the CDR3 is TGTGCCACCAGCAGAGACACCGTTACGTTCTATAGGGCCGGCAATCAGCCCCACCATTTT. Protein product: CATSRDTVTFYRAGNQPHHF. The variable domain in full, with the rest retrieved from reference TRBV15 and TRBJ1-5, is DAMVIQNPRYQVTQFGKPVTLSCSQTLNHNVMYWYQQKSSQAPKLLFHYYDKDFNNEADTPDNFQSRRPNTSFCFLDIRSPGLGDTAMYLCATSRDTVTFYRAGNQPHHFGDGTRLSIL.

There are many counts of this clonotype. This chain uses TRBV11-2 with TRBJ1-6; 10 nucleotides align to TRBD1. CDR1 SGHAT and CDR2 FQNNGV come from the germline V gene. The CDR3 is 17 amino acids. J gave up 5 bases and V 5 bases, and 9 bases lay outside the gene matches. The CDR3 loop is CASSLWPGQGNNSPLHF. The CDR3 coding sequence is TGTGCCAGCAGCCTATGGCCGGGACAGGGGAATAATTCACCCCTCCACTTT. The entire variable domain, with the rest obtained from reference TRBV11-2 and TRBJ1-6, is as follows: EAGVAQSPRYKIIEKRQSVAFWCNPISGHATLYWYQQILGQGPKLLIQFQNNGVVDDSQLPKDRFSAERLKGVDSTLKIQPAKLEDSAVYLCASSLWPGQGNNSPLHFGNGTRLTVT.

The chain combines TRBV6-2 or TRBV6-3 with TRBJ2-7; maybe TRBD2 (6 bases). Trimming took 5 bases from V and 0 from J, leaving 17 bases between them. Per the germline V gene, CDR1 is MNHEY and CDR2 is SVGEGT. This CDR3 has 16 residues. Written as DNA, the CDR3 is TGTGCCAGCAGTAAAAACTCCGGGACTTCCTCCTACGAGCAGTACTTC. It specifies CASSKNSGTSSYEQYF.

This clonotype was recorded at least ten times. The genes are TRBV7-2 and TRBJ2-7; D is tentatively TRBD1 or TRBD2 (5 bases each). The CDR3 has 14 amino acids. The germline V gene encodes CDR1 SGHTA and CDR2 FQGNSA. The V gene lost 4 bases and the J gene lost 6 bases, with 16 bases spanning the gap. The CDR3 sequence: CASSYRDGAFEQYF. The CDR3 DNA sequence: TGTGCCAGCAGCTACCGGGACGGAGCTTTCGAGCAGTACTTC.

The V call is TRBV29-1, the J call TRBJ2-7, with D possibly being TRBD2 (6 bases). The CDR3 covers 13 residues. Germline V gives CDR1 SQVTM, CDR2 ANQGSEA. V dropped 5 bases and J dropped 0 bases, with 11 bases sitting between them. The CDR3 spells CSVRPGGSYEQYF. CDR3 sequence (DNA): TGCAGCGTTCGTCCCGGGGGCTCCTACGAGCAGTACTTC.

At least ten counts were recorded for this clonotype. The V gene is TRBV9, the J gene TRBJ1-5; D not certain. Per the germline V gene, CDR1 is SGDLS and CDR2 is YYNGEE. V was trimmed by 3 bases and J by 2 bases, leaving 9 bases between them. The CDR3 has 14 amino acids. For the CDR3, the DNA is TGTGCCAGCAGCGCTACGCTGGGCAATCAGCCCCAGCATTTT. As protein: CASSATLGNQPQHF.

The gene calls are TRBV4-1 and TRBJ2-3; 12 bases line up with TRBD2. The germline V gene has CDR1 MGHRA and CDR2 YSYEKL. The CDR3 covers 15 residues. Trimming at V came to 3 bases and at J to 11 bases, leaving 9 bases not matched to a gene. The CDR3 sequence: CASSQGLAGNNEQYF. The CDR3 bases are TGCGCCAGCAGCCAGGGACTAGCGGGCAACAATGAGCAGTATTTT.

The chain employs TRBV5-1 and TRBJ2-6; D unclear. The V and J ends lost 4 bases and 0 bases respectively, with 11 bases between them. The CDR3 is 16 residues long. CDR1 is SGHRS, CDR2 YFSETQ, per germline. CDR3 sequence reads: CASSPDGPSGANVLTF. CDR3 sequence (DNA): TGCGCCAGCAGCCCGGACGGACCCTCTGGGGCCAACGTCCTGACTTTC. The full variable domain, its missing parts supplied by reference TRBV5-1 and TRBJ2-6, is KAGVTQTPRYLIKTRGQQVTLSCSPISGHRSVSWYQQTPGQGLQFLFEYFSETQRNKGNFPGRFSGRQFSNSRSEMNVSTLELGDSALYLCASSPDGPSGANVLTFGAGSRLTVL.

In regard to this clonotype: The junction departs from germline at one end; a sequencing error may be responsible. The rearrangement uses TRBV7-9 and TRBJ2-5; 7 nucleotides align to TRBD2. The CDR3 contains 15 residues. CDR1 is SEHNR and CDR2 is FQNEAQ in the germline V gene (reference sequence). The chain's CDR3 is CASSLVGLADQRSHF. CDR3 sequence (DNA): TGTGCCAGCAGCTTAGTTGGGCTAGCGGACCAACGTTCGCACTTC.

The V call is TRBV18, the J call TRBJ2-7, with TRBD1 matching 12 bases. After removal of 6 bases from V and 6 bases from J, the junction contained 6 bases not matched to a gene. The CDR3 consists of 14 residues. CDR1 KGHSH and CDR2 LQKENI come from the germline V gene. The CDR3 DNA reads as TGTGCCAGCTCGTCCGGGACAGGGGGCTGCGAGCAGTACTTC. Its translation: CASSSGTGGCEQYF.

The gene calls are TRBV14 and TRBJ2-6; D is perhaps TRBD1 (6 bases). V gave up 7 bases and J gave up 0 bases, with 13 bases separating them. The germline CDR1 and CDR2 sequences are SGHDN and FVKESK. CDR3 size: 16 residues. CDR3 amino acids: CASKTGSSSGANVLTF. The CDR3 DNA is TGTGCCAGCAAAACAGGGTCAAGCTCTGGGGCCAACGTCCTGACTTTC.

DNA of the CDR3: TGTGCCAGCAGCTTAGGGTCGGGAGGGCCGCAGTATTTT. Protein: CASSLGSGGPQYF. The V gene is TRBV7-6, the J gene TRBJ2-3, with TRBD2 identical over 8 bases. The CDR3 length is 13 residues. V shed 1 base and J 10 bases; nucleotides not matched to a gene: 4. CDR1 is SGHVS and CDR2 is FNYEAQ in the germline V gene. Drawing the rest from reference TRBV7-6 and TRBJ2-3, the complete variable domain is GAGVSQSPRYKVTKRGQDVALRCDPISGHVSLYWYRQALGQGPEFLTYFNYEAQQDKSGLPNDRFSAERPEGSISTLTIQRTEQRDSAMYRCASSLGSGGPQYFGPGTRLTVL.

This clonotype was picked up many times. A single base separates this from a much larger clone, so it may be a read error. The V and J genes are TRBV5-5 and TRBJ2-5; unclear D gene. Germline assignment: CDR1 SGHKS and CDR2 YYEKEE (reference sequence). Trimming stripped 4 bases from V and 4 bases from J, with 14 bases between. The CDR3 loop spans 14 amino acids. The CDR3 bases are TGTGCCAGCAGCACGCCGGAAGCGACAGAGACCCAGTACTTC. It codes for CASSTPEATETQYF. The full variable domain, in which reference TRBV5-5 and TRBJ2-5 provide the parts outside the CDR3, is DAGVTQSPTHLIKTRGQQVTLRCSPISGHKSVSWYQQVLGQGPQFIFQYYEKEERGRGNFPDRFSARQFPNYSSELNVNALLLGDSALYLCASSTPEATETQYFGPGTRLLVL.

Comment on this clonotype: The junction departs from the called germline gene at one end, perhaps through a read error. The V and J genes are TRBV7-9 and TRBJ1-1, with D tentatively TRBD1 (5 bases). The CDR3 is made up of 15 amino acids. Germline CDR1 and CDR2: SEHNR and FQNEAQ (reference sequence). CDR3 in amino acids: CASSIAGTAAREAFF. The CDR3 DNA sequence: TGTGCCAGCAGCATAGCCGGGACGGCTGCCCGTGAAGCTTTCTTT.

This clonotype was found many times. The chain is built from TRBV7-2 and TRBJ2-1; 9 nucleotides line up with TRBD2. Germline CDR1 is SGHTA and CDR2 is FQGNSA. The trim removed 0 bases at V and 7 bases at J, leaving 13 bases unmatched. CDR3 size: 18 residues. CDR3 protein: CASSLAGTAGLARNEQFF. The CDR3 DNA sequence: TGTGCCAGCAGCTTAGCCGGGACAGCCGGACTAGCGAGAAATGAGCAGTTCTTC.

In this sample, this clonotype turned up a few times. A much larger clonotype is one base distant, so this may be a read error. Here the CDR3 omits its conserved ending phenylalanine or tryptophan, so a read error is the likely source. The J gene is TRBJ1-2, the V gene TRBV14; a possible D gene is TRBD1 (6 bases). The length of the CDR3 is 13 residues. Between the trimmed V and J ends, which lost 2 bases and 7 bases, there was a span of 11 bases. From germline, CDR1 is SGHDN and CDR2 FVKESK. CDR3 amino acids: CASSQLRGGGYTS. The CDR3 DNA is TGTGCCAGCAGCCAATTAAGGGGGGGTGGCTACACCTCC.